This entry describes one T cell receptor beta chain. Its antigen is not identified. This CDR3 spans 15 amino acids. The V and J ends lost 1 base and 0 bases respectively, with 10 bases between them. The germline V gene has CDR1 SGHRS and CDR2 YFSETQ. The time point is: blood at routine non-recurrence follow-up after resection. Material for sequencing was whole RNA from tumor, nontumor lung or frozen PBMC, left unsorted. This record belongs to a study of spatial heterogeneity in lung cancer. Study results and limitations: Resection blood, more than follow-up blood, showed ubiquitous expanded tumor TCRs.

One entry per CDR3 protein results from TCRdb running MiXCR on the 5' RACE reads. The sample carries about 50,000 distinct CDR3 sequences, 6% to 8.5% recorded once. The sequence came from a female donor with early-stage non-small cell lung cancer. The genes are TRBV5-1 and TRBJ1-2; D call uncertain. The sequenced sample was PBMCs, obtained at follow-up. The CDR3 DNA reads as TGCGCCAGCAGCTTGAGTGGAGGGACTAACTATGGCTACACCTTC. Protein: CASSLSGGTNYGYTF.